These T cell receptor beta chains were read from a single sample in a study of identical twins. MiXCR, applied by TCRdb to the 5' RACE reads, yields one record per CDR3 protein. The sample records 1.5 million to 2 million distinct CDR3 sequences, 32% being singletons. Sample: cord blood. Receptors originate from a newborn girl in good health. CDR3s include the opening cysteine and the closing phenylalanine or tryptophan. D genes are given only for firm matches. Not every row has a clone size; where given, it reads once, few, many or a size class.

abundance	len	v_gene	d_gene	j_gene	CDR3aa	CDR3nt
NA	12	TRBV20-1	TRBD1	TRBJ1-3	CSARIRGDTIYF	TGCAGTGCTCGGATCAGGGGGGACACCATATATTTT
NA	15	TRBV4-1	NA	TRBJ2-3	CASSQVGAHADTQYF	TGCGCCAGCAGCCAAGTGGGGGCGCATGCAGATACGCAGTATTTT
NA	12	TRBV29-1	TRBD1	TRBJ1-4	CSVDRGHEKLFF	TGCAGCGTTGACAGGGGGCATGAAAAACTGTTTTTT
few	16	TRBV14	NA	TRBJ2-5	CASSPRLTNLRETQYF	TGTGCCAGCAGCCCCCGGCTGACCAACCTAAGAGAGACCCAGTACTTC
NA	12	TRBV20-1	NA	TRBJ1-2	CSGLRVNYGYTF	TGCAGTGGACTCCGGGTGAACTATGGCTACACCTTC
few	15	TRBV20-1	NA	TRBJ2-3	CSASTTGTRRDTQYF	TGCAGTGCTTCAACAACCGGGACCCGCAGGGATACGCAGTATTTT
NA	18	TRBV4-1	TRBD2	TRBJ2-1	CASSTREASSGRWSEQFF	TGCGCCAGCAGCACCCGAGAGGCTTCTAGCGGGAGATGGTCTGAGCAGTTCTTC
NA	13	TRBV3-1	NA	TRBJ2-7	CASSRLGYYEQYF	TGTGCCAGCAGCCGCCTGGGATACTACGAGCAGTACTTC
NA	16	TRBV4-2	NA	TRBJ2-5	CASSQEGGLPGYEQYF	TGTGCCAGCAGCCAAGAGGGCGGCCTCCCAGGGTATGAGCAGTACTTC
few	13	TRBV4-2	NA	TRBJ2-3	CASSQPPADTQYF	TGTGCCAGCAGCCAACCCCCGGCCGATACGCAGTATTTT
few	18	TRBV12-3/TRBV12-4	TRBD1	TRBJ2-7	CASSFVTVRDRTTREQYF	TGTGCCAGCAGTTTTGTGACTGTCCGGGACAGGACGACGAGAGAGCAGTACTTC
NA	17	TRBV20-1	NA	TRBJ2-3	CSARDAREVAGTDTQYF	TGCAGTGCTAGAGATGCCCGGGAAGTAGCGGGCACAGATACGCAGTATTTT
few	14	TRBV20-1	TRBD1	TRBJ2-7	CSARVDRGPYEQYF	TGCAGTGCTAGAGTGGACAGGGGGCCCTACGAGCAGTACTTC
few	15	TRBV18	TRBD1	TRBJ2-5	CASSRRTGPRETQYF	TGTGCCAGCTCACGGAGGACAGGGCCGAGGGAGACCCAGTACTTC
NA	14	TRBV20-1	NA	TRBJ2-3	CSASFVVSTDTQYF	TGCAGCGCCTCTTTTGTTGTTAGCACAGATACGCAGTATTTT
NA	14	TRBV28	NA	TRBJ1-4	CASSFGGINEKLFF	TGTGCCAGCAGTTTCGGTGGGATCAATGAAAAACTGTTTTTT
many	14	TRBV28	TRBD2	TRBJ2-1	CASSFQREYNEQFF	TGTGCCAGCAGTTTTCAGCGGGAGTACAATGAGCAGTTCTTC
NA	17	TRBV4-2	NA	TRBJ2-1	CASSQVGGGGPYNEQFF	TGTGCCAGCAGCCAAGTGGGGGGAGGGGGTCCCTACAATGAGCAGTTCTTC
NA	16	TRBV11-2	TRBD2	TRBJ2-7	CASSLLLAGGTYEQYF	TGTGCCAGCAGCTTACTCTTAGCGGGAGGCACCTACGAGCAGTACTTC
NA	16	TRBV5-1	NA	TRBJ2-2	CASSLVPGSYTGELFF	TGCGCCAGCAGCTTGGTGCCGGGATCTTACACCGGGGAGCTGTTTTTT
NA	17	TRBV20-1	TRBD2	TRBJ2-4	CSYPTQGLAGGKNIQYF	TGCAGTTACCCCACCCAAGGACTAGCGGGAGGCAAAAACATTCAGTACTTC
once	16	TRBV28	TRBD1	TRBJ1-5	CASSLGTGFFNQPQHF	TGTGCCAGCAGTTTGGGGACAGGATTCTTCAATCAGCCCCAGCATTTT
NA	13	TRBV5-1	TRBD1	TRBJ1-2	CASSPTGADGYTF	TGCGCCAGCAGCCCGACAGGGGCGGATGGCTACACCTTC
NA	11	TRBV13	NA	TRBJ2-1	CASSFGERQFF	TGTGCCAGCAGCTTTGGGGAGCGGCAGTTCTTC
NA	15	TRBV20-1	TRBD1	TRBJ1-3	CSARDRGNSGNTIYF	TGCAGTGCTCGGGACAGGGGGAACTCTGGAAACACCATATATTTT
few	13	TRBV15	TRBD1	TRBJ2-4	CATSGGTGGIQYF	TGTGCCACCAGCGGAGGGACAGGGGGCATTCAGTACTTC
few	13	TRBV25-1	NA	TRBJ2-1	CAIRAQSRNEQFF	TGTGCCATAAGGGCCCAGTCTAGGAATGAGCAGTTCTTC
few	16	TRBV4-2	TRBD2	TRBJ2-3	CASSHLGLGGTDTQYF	TGTGCCAGCAGCCACCTGGGACTAGGGGGCACAGATACGCAGTATTTT
NA	12	TRBV28	NA	TRBJ2-3	CASSYREGTQYF	TGTGCCAGCAGCTATCGTGAGGGTACGCAGTATTTT
NA	12	TRBV14	NA	TRBJ2-5	CAGSQVGETQYF	TGTGCCGGCAGCCAAGTCGGGGAGACCCAGTACTTC
NA	16	TRBV20-1	TRBD2	TRBJ2-3	CSASLNTRGGTDTQYF	TGCAGTGCTAGTTTGAACACGCGGGGGGGCACAGATACGCAGTATTTT
few	17	TRBV5-4	NA	TRBJ2-3	CASSLDGWGYHTDTQYF	TGTGCCAGCAGCTTGGACGGGTGGGGCTACCACACAGATACGCAGTATTTT
many	16	TRBV4-2	TRBD2	TRBJ2-3	CASSQDQAGGTDTQYF	TGTGCCAGCAGCCAAGATCAAGCGGGAGGAACAGATACGCAGTATTTT
NA	16	TRBV7-2	TRBD2	TRBJ2-3	CASKREGRLDTDTQYF	TGTGCCAGCAAACGGGAGGGCCGGTTGGACACAGATACGCAGTATTTT
NA	17	TRBV2	TRBD1	TRBJ1-1	CASSSPWDRAMNTEAFF	TGTGCCAGCAGTAGTCCGTGGGACAGGGCTATGAACACTGAAGCTTTCTTT
NA	14	TRBV5-6	TRBD1	TRBJ2-5	CASSFGTAKETQYF	TGTGCCAGCAGTTTCGGGACAGCTAAAGAGACCCAGTACTTC
NA	14	TRBV25-1	NA	TRBJ1-1	CASSGATGNTEAFF	TGTGCCAGCAGTGGGGCAACAGGGAACACTGAAGCTTTCTTT
NA	16	TRBV20-1	NA	TRBJ2-3	CSARRRQATSTDTQYF	TGCAGTGCTAGACGACGACAGGCCACTAGCACAGATACGCAGTATTTT
NA	17	TRBV12-3/TRBV12-4	NA	TRBJ2-7	CASSLLRGPGRDNEQYF	TGTGCCAGCAGTTTACTGCGAGGGCCAGGGCGGGATAACGAGCAGTACTTC
NA	13	TRBV10-3	NA	TRBJ1-3	CAISSGEGNTIYF	TGTGCCATCAGTTCGGGGGAGGGAAACACCATATATTTT